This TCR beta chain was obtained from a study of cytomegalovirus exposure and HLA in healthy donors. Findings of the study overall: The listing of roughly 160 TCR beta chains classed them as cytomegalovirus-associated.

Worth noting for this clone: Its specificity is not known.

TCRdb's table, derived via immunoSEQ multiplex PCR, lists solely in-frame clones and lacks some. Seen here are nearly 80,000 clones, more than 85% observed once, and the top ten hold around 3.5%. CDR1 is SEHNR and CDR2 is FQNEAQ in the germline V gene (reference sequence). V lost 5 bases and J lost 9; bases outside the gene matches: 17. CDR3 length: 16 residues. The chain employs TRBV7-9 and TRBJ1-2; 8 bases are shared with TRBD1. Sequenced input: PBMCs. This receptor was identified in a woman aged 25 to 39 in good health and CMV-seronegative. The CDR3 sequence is CASSPRPRQGYESYTF. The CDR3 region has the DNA TGTGCCAGCAGCCCCAGGCCTAGACAGGGGTATGAGAGCTACACCTTC.